Shown below are 31 T cell receptor beta chains from a single sample sequenced in a study of Ad26.COV2.S vaccination and SARS-CoV-2 variants. Indicated treatment: some 20 received Ad26.COV2.S at low or high dose, single or two shots; several received placebo; per-sample allocation not given. Day 63 after the first vaccine or placebo injection was the time point for sampling. Data came from immunoSEQ multiplex PCR; TCRdb stores just in-frame clones and leaves some out. The sample consists of about 350,000 clones, about 87% of them appearing once. The input for sequencing was peripheral blood, taken in a trial of Ad26.COV2.S vaccine versus placebo. The receptor source for this set is a person aged 18 to 59 who received the Ad26.COV2.S COVID-19 vaccine or a placebo.

This clone was detected once. The chain links TRBV4-3 to TRBJ2-7; weak D call: TRBD1 (5 bases). In germline, CDR1 is LGHNA, CDR2 YSLEER. This CDR3 is 13 amino acids long. V lost 4 bases to trimming and J lost 5 bases, with 12 bases between them. The CDR3 spells CASSPRLRDEQYF. CDR3 nucleotide sequence: TGCGCCAGCAGCCCGCGCCTCAGGGACGAGCAGTACTTC.

The chain has TRBV29-1 and TRBJ2-7; tentatively, D is TRBD1 (7 bases). The CDR3 length is 14 residues. V dropped 4 bases and J dropped 3 bases, with 16 bases sitting between them. The germline V gene encodes CDR1 SQVTM and CDR2 ANQGSEA. This CDR3 is CSVAGGQSHYEQYF. CDR3 nucleotide sequence: TGCAGCGTTGCCGGGGGACAGTCACACTACGAGCAGTACTTC.

V usage is TRBV4-1 and J usage is TRBJ1-6; 11 bases match TRBD1. The CDR3 totals 17 residues. CDR1 and CDR2 (germline): MGHRA, YSYEKL. V dropped 3 bases and J dropped 7; count of bases not matched to a gene: 8. The CDR3 region has the DNA TGCGCCAGCAGCCAGGACCCGGGACAGGGGGTGAATTCACCCCTCCACTTT. This encodes CASSQDPGQGVNSPLHF.

The J gene is TRBJ1-2, the V gene TRBV28; no reliable D call. V was shortened by 5 bases and J by 3 bases, with 13 bases between the two germline ends. CDR1 is MDHEN, CDR2 SYDVKM, per germline. This CDR3 has 14 amino acids. DNA of the CDR3: TGTGCCAGCAGTCCAGGATCCGAAGACTATGGCTACACCTTC. It yields the protein CASSPGSEDYGYTF.

This chain links TRBV7-9 with TRBJ2-7; D is ambiguous. V was trimmed by 4 bases and J by 6 bases, leaving 13 bases between them. The CDR3 loop spans 13 amino acids. In germline, CDR1 is SEHNR, CDR2 FQNEAQ (reference sequence). The CDR3: CASSWSTTSEQYF. CDR3 DNA sequence: TGTGCCAGCAGCTGGTCAACCACCTCCGAGCAGTACTTC.

The gene calls are TRBV5-4 and TRBJ2-3; D is ambiguous. The CDR3 contains 15 residues. V was cut by 0 bases and J by 4 bases, with 12 bases left in between. In germline, CDR1 is SGHNT, CDR2 YYREEE (reference sequence). The CDR3 protein is CASSLGRIHADTQYF. DNA for the CDR3: TGTGCCAGCAGCTTGGGGCGGATACACGCAGATACGCAGTATTTT.

J is TRBJ2-1 and V is TRBV7-2; 8 bases map to TRBD1. The V and J ends lost 6 bases and 4 bases, in that order; junction bases with no gene match: 8. The germline gives CDR1 SGHTA, CDR2 FQGNSA. The CDR3 is made up of 15 amino acids. The CDR3 spells CASRSGTGGYNEQFF. Here the CDR3 DNA reads TGTGCCAGCAGGTCCGGGACAGGTGGGTACAATGAGCAGTTCTTC.

The chain links TRBV18 to TRBJ1-1; D gene ambiguous. V lost 1 base, J lost 5 bases, and 11 bases lay in between. Germline CDR1 reads KGHSH; CDR2 reads LQKENI. The CDR3 has 14 amino acids. The CDR3 bases are TGTGCCAGCTCACCACACCCGTCGGGGACTGAAGCTTTCTTT. This translates into CASSPHPSGTEAFF.

The chain is built from TRBV7-2 and TRBJ1-5, with D tentatively TRBD1 (5 bases). Germline V lookup: CDR1 SGHTA, CDR2 FQGNSA. The length of the CDR3 is 15 residues. The germline V and J ends were trimmed by 4 bases and 4 bases, with 14 bases remaining between them. As DNA, the CDR3 is TGTGCCAGCAGCTCAATTGGTGGGGGTAATCAGCCCCAGCATTTT. Protein product: CASSSIGGGNQPQHF. The complete variable domain, with remaining parts taken from reference TRBV7-2 and TRBJ1-5, reads GAGVSQSPSNKVTEKGKDVELRCDPISGHTALYWYRQSLGQGLEFLIYFQGNSAPDKSGLPSDRFSAERTGGSVSTLTIQRTQQEDSAVYLCASSSIGGGNQPQHFGDGTRLSIL.

This sequence joins TRBV6-5 and TRBJ2-1, with TRBD1 as a possible D gene (5 bases). Germline V gene data show CDR1 as MNHEY and CDR2 as SVGAGI. There are 13 residues in the CDR3. V was cut by 8 bases and J by 7 bases, with 15 bases left in between. CDR3: CASSEQAENEQFF. CDR3 in DNA: TGTGCCAGCTCTGAACAGGCCGAAAATGAGCAGTTCTTC.

The chain links TRBV4-3 to TRBJ2-7, with a possible D match to TRBD1 (8 bases). CDR3 size: 14 residues. The V end lost 4 bases, the J end lost 4 bases, and 14 bases lay between the germline ends. Looked up from germline, CDR1 is LGHNA and CDR2 is YSLEER. This chain's CDR3 is CASSPQGGTYEQYF. CDR3 DNA: TGCGCCAGCAGCCCACAGGGGGGGACGTACGAGCAGTACTTC.

V usage is TRBV7-3 and J usage is TRBJ2-5, with 9 bases aligning to TRBD1. This CDR3 spans 16 amino acids. With V trimmed by 8 bases and J by 5 bases, 15 bases remained unmatched. Germline values: CDR1 SGHTA, CDR2 FQGTGA. Written as DNA, the CDR3 is TGTGCCAGCGGGTTTTCCGGGACAGGGCAAGGGGAGACCCAGTACTTC. It specifies CASGFSGTGQGETQYF.

This chain uses TRBV11-3 with TRBJ2-1, with D possibly matching TRBD2 (5 bases). The CDR3 has 15 amino acids. V dropped 2 bases and J dropped 2 bases, with 10 bases sitting between them. Germline V CDR1 and CDR2: SGHNT, YENEEA. Here the CDR3 reads CASSLLADPYNEQFF. Written as DNA, the CDR3 is TGTGCCAGCAGCTTACTAGCCGACCCCTACAATGAGCAGTTCTTC.

This chain uses TRBV7-9 with TRBJ1-2; D possibly corresponds to TRBD1 (5 bases). There are 15 residues in the CDR3. The V gene's germline CDR1 is SEHNR and CDR2 FQNEAQ (reference sequence). The ends were cut back, 5 bases at V and 4 bases at J, with 17 bases in the middle. The CDR3 DNA reads as TGTGCCAGCAGCCCCAAGACCCCGACAGCCTATGGCTACACCTTC. The encoded protein is CASSPKTPTAYGYTF.

V usage is TRBV9 and J usage is TRBJ2-2, with D possibly TRBD2 on 5 matching bases. Trimming shortened V by 4 bases and J by 7 bases, and 23 bases separated the two germline ends. The germline V gene has CDR1 SGDLS and CDR2 YYNGEE. The CDR3 is 17 residues long. CDR3 sequence: CASSPPPGNGRIGELFF. In DNA, the CDR3 is TGTGCCAGCAGCCCCCCACCCGGGAATGGTCGTATCGGGGAGCTGTTTTTT.

CDR3 protein: CASSLAGTASYEQYF. Written as DNA, the CDR3 is TGTGCCAGCAGCTTAGCCGGGACAGCTTCCTACGAGCAGTACTTC. V and J are TRBV7-9 and TRBJ2-7; 7 bases fit TRBD1. J was trimmed by 1 base and V by 0 bases; bases with no gene match: 3. This CDR3 has 15 residues. Germline loops: CDR1 SEHNR, CDR2 FQNEAQ (reference sequence).

In this sample, this clone turned up once. This chain links TRBV3-1 (or the pseudogene TRBV3-2) with TRBJ1-2; no reliable D call. The V gene's germline CDR1 is LGHDT and CDR2 YNNKEL (reference sequence). This CDR3 is 15 amino acids long. The ends were cut back, 0 bases at V and 2 bases at J, with 10 bases in the middle. CDR3 sequence (DNA): TGTGCCAGCAGCCAAGATCTCTCAGAAAACTATGGCTACACCTTC. It specifies CASSQDLSENYGYTF.

V usage is TRBV6-5 and J usage is TRBJ1-1; D gene uncertain. The CDR3 covers 13 residues. Germline lookup yields CDR1 MNHEY and CDR2 SVGAGI. The V end lost 2 bases, the J end lost 5 bases, and 9 bases lay between the germline ends. The CDR3 is CASSYTGRTEAFF. The CDR3 DNA is TGTGCCAGCAGTTACACGGGGAGGACTGAAGCTTTCTTT.

This clone was observed a few times. The V gene is TRBV7-9, the J gene TRBJ2-3; D assignment may be TRBD1 or TRBD2 (5 bases each). Looked up from germline, CDR1 is SEHNR and CDR2 is FQNEAQ (reference sequence). The V end lost 0 bases, the J end lost 5 bases, and 12 bases lay between the germline ends. CDR3 length: 15 residues. CDR3 DNA: TGTGCCAGCAGCTTAGCGGGGGTTGAGGGAGATACGCAGTATTTT. This encodes CASSLAGVEGDTQYF.

This clone has just a few counts. This chain connects TRBV19 to TRBJ1-2; no reliable D call. The V end lost 7 bases, the J end lost 4 bases, and 16 bases lay between the germline ends. Germline CDR1 and CDR2: LNHDA and SQIVND (reference sequence). The CDR3 runs 14 residues. CDR3 loop: CASMVWEGSYGYTF. The CDR3 DNA reads as TGTGCCAGTATGGTTTGGGAAGGGTCCTATGGCTACACCTTC. Using reference TRBV19 and TRBJ1-2 for the parts outside the CDR3, the full variable domain is DGGITQSPKYLFRKEGQNVTLSCEQNLNHDAMYWYRQDPGQGLRLIYYSQIVNDFQKGDIAEGYSVSREKKESFPLTVTSAQKNPTAFYLCASMVWEGSYGYTFGSGTRLTVV.

The chain has TRBV4-1 and TRBJ2-5; TRBD1 or TRBD2 may be the D gene (6 bases each). This CDR3 is 16 amino acids long. CDR1 and CDR2 from the germline V gene are MGHRA and YSYEKL. V lost 0 bases and J lost 5, with 16 bases in between. CDR3 sequence (DNA): TGCGCCAGCAGCCAAGACCGACTAGGAGGGGGGGAGACCCAGTACTTC. It codes for CASSQDRLGGGETQYF.

V is TRBV14 and J is TRBJ2-7; weak D call: TRBD1 (6 bases). Germline values: CDR1 SGHDN, CDR2 FVKESK. Deletions cut 1 base from V and 3 bases from J, with 13 bases between. The CDR3 is 15 residues long. The CDR3 sequence is CASSQGTDYYYEQYF. The CDR3 DNA reads TGTGCCAGCAGCCAAGGGACAGACTACTACTACGAGCAGTACTTC.

V is TRBV4-3 and J is TRBJ1-6; D call uncertain. Trimming took 1 base from V and 0 from J, leaving 10 bases between them. CDR3 length: 17 amino acids. The germline V gene has CDR1 LGHNA and CDR2 YSLEER. The CDR3 DNA reads TGCGCCAGCAGCCAAGTCGTCATGAGCTCCTATAATTCACCCCTCCACTTT. Translating it yields CASSQVVMSSYNSPLHF.

V gene TRBV7-3 combines with J gene TRBJ2-1; D remains unclear. Per the germline V gene, CDR1 is SGHTA and CDR2 is FQGTGA. The V and J ends lost 5 bases and 0 bases respectively, with 23 bases between them. This CDR3 is built from 19 residues. CDR3 DNA: TGTGCCAGCAGCCTACGCGGAGCGCTCACTTCAAGCTCCTACAATGAGCAGTTCTTC. As protein: CASSLRGALTSSSYNEQFF.

The chain uses TRBV10-1 and TRBJ2-1; TRBD1 matches 8 bases. Germline lookup yields CDR1 WNHNN and CDR2 SYGVQD (reference sequence). CDR3 length: 18 residues. J lost 2 bases, V lost 10 bases, and 19 bases had no gene match. CDR3 bases: TGCGCCATACGAGTCCGGGGCAGGGGGCGAAAAACCTACAATGAGCAGTTCTTC. Amino acid sequence: CAIRVRGRGRKTYNEQFF.

This chain uses TRBV15 with TRBJ1-4; D unresolved. The CDR3 runs to 16 residues. Germline CDR1 is LNHNV and CDR2 is YYDKDF (reference sequence). Trimming pared 1 base from V and 4 bases from J, leaving 13 bases between. The CDR3 sequence is CATSRVYQGGNEKLFF. The DNA of the CDR3 is TGTGCCACCAGCAGAGTTTACCAAGGAGGTAATGAAAAACTGTTTTTT. Using reference TRBV15 and TRBJ1-4 for the parts outside the CDR3, the full variable domain is DAMVIQNPRYQVTQFGKPVTLSCSQTLNHNVMYWYQQKSSQAPKLLFHYYDKDFNNEADTPDNFQSRRPNTSFCFLDIRSPGLGDTAMYLCATSRVYQGGNEKLFFGSGTQLSVL.

The chain has TRBV5-1 and TRBJ1-1; D not resolved. Germline V CDR1 and CDR2: SGHRS, YFSETQ. V gave up 5 bases and J gave up 7 bases, with 18 bases separating them. The CDR3 length is 14 residues. CDR3 sequence (DNA): TGCGCCAGCAGACTATCAATGGCGGTCGATGAAGCTTTCTTT. Translation: CASRLSMAVDEAFF.

Concerning this clone: Its ends do not fully match the called genes, so a read error is possible. The chain employs TRBV12-3 or TRBV12-4 and TRBJ2-1; tentatively, D is TRBD2 (6 bases). This CDR3 has 11 amino acids. CDR3 sequence (DNA): TGTGCCAGCAGCTTAGGCGGGGACCAGTTCTTC. It specifies CASSLGGDQFF.

This clone was observed a few times. This chain connects TRBV5-6 to TRBJ1-2; D is uncertain. This CDR3 contains 13 residues. The V end lost 5 bases, the J end lost 4 bases, and 12 bases lay between the germline ends. Germline V gene data show CDR1 as SGHDT and CDR2 as YYEEEE. The CDR3 protein is CASSKVGSYGYTF. CDR3 coding DNA: TGTGCCAGCAGTAAGGTTGGGTCCTATGGCTACACCTTC.

The V gene is TRBV12-3 or TRBV12-4, the J gene TRBJ2-7; D might be TRBD2 (5 bases). CDR3 size: 11 residues. Between the trimmed V and J ends, which lost 6 bases and 7 bases, there was a span of 10 bases. In DNA form, the CDR3 reads TGTGCCAGCAGCGAGAGGAGGGAGCAGTACTTC. Its protein product is CASSERREQYF.

This clone was found a few times. The J gene is TRBJ2-5, the V gene TRBV29-1, with a tentative D call TRBD2 (5 bases). Trimming removed 5 bases from V and 1 base from J, with 11 bases in between. The germline gives CDR1 SQVTM, CDR2 ANQGSEA. The CDR3 has 13 residues. CDR3 DNA: TGCAGCGTTCGTGACGCGGGCCAAGAGACCCAGTACTTC. Its translation is CSVRDAGQETQYF.